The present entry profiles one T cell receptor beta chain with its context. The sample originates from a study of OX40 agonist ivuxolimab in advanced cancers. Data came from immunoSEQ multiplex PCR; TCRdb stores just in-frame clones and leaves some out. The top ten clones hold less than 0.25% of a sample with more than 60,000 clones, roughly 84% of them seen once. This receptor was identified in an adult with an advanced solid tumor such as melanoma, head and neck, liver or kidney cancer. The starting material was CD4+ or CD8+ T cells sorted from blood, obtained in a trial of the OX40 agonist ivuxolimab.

In DNA form, the CDR3 reads TGTGCCAGCAGCTTACCGGGGTTCGAGCAGTACTTC. Amino acid sequence: CASSLPGFEQYF. This chain connects TRBV11-2 to TRBJ2-7, with D tentatively TRBD2 (5 bases). The CDR3 extends over 12 amino acids. V was clipped by 2 bases and J by 6 bases, with 8 bases between them. Germline assignment: CDR1 SGHAT and CDR2 FQNNGV.